What follows describes a single T cell receptor (beta chain). The antigen this receptor binds is unknown. No much larger clone is present one base from it, and per-base qualities are unavailable. These data are taken from a study of blood T cell repertoires in COVID-19 (dated by TCRdb to 2019 to 2021). Study-level background: Collaborator samples came from the United States, Italy and Spain and covered acute and convalescent phases of COVID-19. The samples were drawn from two sources: the first 160 participants of the ongoing ImmuneRACE study, and over 950 subjects contributed by 6 global collaborators. Sample metadata almost always included a de-identified subject ID, COVID-19 status, age in years and sex. The repertoires were made available in a free public database intended to serve as a resource for research on the immune response to SARS-CoV-2. The material from the prospective study consisted of cDNA or gDNA derived from T cells, B-cell-depleted T cells, or PBMCs. HLA class I and class II types, where available, came from metadata supplied by the sample provider rather than from assay-based typing. The dataset comprised deeply sampled blood TCRbeta repertoires from subjects exposed to, actively infected with, or recovered from COVID-19. General conclusions and limits of the study: The amount of clinical and demographic metadata varied by source and participant and was provided uncurated.

The CDR3 contains 18 residues, cysteine and phenylalanine counted. Only the CDR3 part of the read is kept: 54 bases, read in frame from the first base. CDR1 and CDR2, looked up from the germline V gene, are LGHNA and YNFKEQ. V loses 0 bases of germline sequence and J loses 6 bases, and the interval between the two ends is 20 bases. One collaborating source in Seattle enrolled patients while the patients were actively infected and followed the patients over time throughout the course of disease. The collaborating institutions used their own protocols to collect whole blood in K2EDTA tubes. Collaborator samples were shipped for TCRbeta analysis as frozen whole blood, isolated PBMCs, or DNA extracted from either sample type. TCRbeta CDR3 regions were amplified from genomic DNA using the immunoSEQ Assay, a bias-controlled multiplex PCR. In the source study's methods: Nucleated cell counts per sample were estimated from amplification of reference gene primers within the assay. Sequence reads were collapsed and filtered to measure the absolute abundance of every unique TCRbeta CDR3 rearrangement. For each sample, productive Simpson clonality was calculated as the square root of Simpson's diversity index over productive rearrangements. TCRdb mirrors the immuneACCESS table, restricted to in-frame sequences. Some clones are absent from its copies; in checked studies, under half trace to an unresolved V gene, and the reason for the others is unknown. Clone size and V and J calls were adopted from that table, with D and trimming inferred from the DNA. Counted in this sample were 190,000 or so clones; about 81% of them appeared once. 12% of the sample lies in the top ten.

The sequence is built from TRBV4-2 and TRBJ2-2; TRBD2 could be the D gene, as 5 bases match. The clonotype comes from a woman older than 75 with COVID-19, enrolled during active disease. The sequenced sample consisted of peripheral blood. The nucleotide sequence reads as follows: TGTGCCAGCAGCCAAGAACTACGCCCCGGGAATACGGCCGGGGAGCTGTTTTTT. This gives the protein CASSQELRPGNTAGELFF.